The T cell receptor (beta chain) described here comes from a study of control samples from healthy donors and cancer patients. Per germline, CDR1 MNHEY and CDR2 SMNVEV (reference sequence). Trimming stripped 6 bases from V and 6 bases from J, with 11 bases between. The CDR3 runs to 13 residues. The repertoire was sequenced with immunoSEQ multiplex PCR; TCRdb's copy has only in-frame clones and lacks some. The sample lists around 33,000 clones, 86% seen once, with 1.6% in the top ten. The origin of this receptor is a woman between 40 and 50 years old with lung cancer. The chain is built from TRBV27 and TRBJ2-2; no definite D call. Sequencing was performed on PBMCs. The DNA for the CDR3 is TGTGCCAGCAGCAGATTAGACTCCGGGGAGCTGTTTTTT. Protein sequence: CASSRLDSGELFF.